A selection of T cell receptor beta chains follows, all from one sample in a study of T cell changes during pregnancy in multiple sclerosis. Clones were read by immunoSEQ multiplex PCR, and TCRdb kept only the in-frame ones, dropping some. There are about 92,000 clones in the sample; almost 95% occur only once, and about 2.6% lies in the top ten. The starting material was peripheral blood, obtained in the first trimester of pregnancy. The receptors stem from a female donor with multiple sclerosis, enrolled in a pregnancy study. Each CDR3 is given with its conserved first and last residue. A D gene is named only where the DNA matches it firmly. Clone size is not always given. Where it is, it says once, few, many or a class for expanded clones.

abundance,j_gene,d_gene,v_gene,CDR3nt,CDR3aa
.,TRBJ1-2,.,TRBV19,TGTGCCAGTAGTATGGTCGGCTATGGCTACACCTTC,CASSMVGYGYTF
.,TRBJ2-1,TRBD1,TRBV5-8,TGTGCCAGCAGTTCAATTTTTGGGACAGGGACCTACAATGAGCAGTTCTTC,CASSSIFGTGTYNEQFF
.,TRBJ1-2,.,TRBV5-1,TGCGCCAGCAGCTTGGGAGACGCCCTCGGGGTTGTTGGCTACACCTTC,CASSLGDALGVVGYTF
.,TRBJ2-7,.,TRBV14,TGTGCCAGCAGCCAAGTTCCTTTCTACGAGCAGTACTTC,CASSQVPFYEQYF
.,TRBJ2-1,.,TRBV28,TGTGCCAGCAGTGGACGGGAGAGGTTAGAACGCGAGCAGTTCTTC,CASSGRERLEREQFF
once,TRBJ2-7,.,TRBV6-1,TGTGCCAGCAGTGAAGTGGAGCGGTTCTCCTACGAGCAGTACTTC,CASSEVERFSYEQYF
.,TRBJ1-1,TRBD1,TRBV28,TGTGCCAGCAGTTTATTGCAGGGGGCAATCCTGAAACGGATTGAAGCTTTCTTT,CASSLLQGAILKRIEAFF
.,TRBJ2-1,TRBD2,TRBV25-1,TGTGCCAGCATGGGAGGGCCGTACAATGAGCAGTTCTTC,CASMGGPYNEQFF
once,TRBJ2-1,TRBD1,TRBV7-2,TGTGCCAGCAGCTTAGCACTGGGGACAGGGTACAATGAGCAGTTCTTC,CASSLALGTGYNEQFF
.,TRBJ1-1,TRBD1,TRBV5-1,TGCGCCAGCAGCCTACGGGCGACAGGGAGGTCAGCTGAAGCTTTCTTT,CASSLRATGRSAEAFF
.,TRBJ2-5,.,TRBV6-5,TGTGCCAGCAGTCCAACACCTCAGGGTATGGAGACCCAGTACTTC,CASSPTPQGMETQYF
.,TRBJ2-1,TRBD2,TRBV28,TGTGCCAGCAGCCGCGGACTAGCGGGAGGAGTATGGTCCTACAATGAGCAGTTCTTC,CASSRGLAGGVWSYNEQFF
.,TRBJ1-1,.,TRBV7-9,TGTGCCAGCAGGAGTGAGGTTAAGGACACTGAAGCTTTCTTT,CASRSEVKDTEAFF
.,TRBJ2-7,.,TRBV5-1,TGCGCCAGCAGCTTGGACTCCGGGGTCGGCGAGCAGTACTTC,CASSLDSGVGEQYF
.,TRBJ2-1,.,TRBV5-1,TGCGCCAGCAGCCTAAGACAGGATTACAATGAGCAGTTCTTC,CASSLRQDYNEQFF
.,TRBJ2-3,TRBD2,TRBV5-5,TGTGCCAGCAGTCTAAGGAGGGCGGGAGTAACGGATACGCAGTATTTT,CASSLRRAGVTDTQYF
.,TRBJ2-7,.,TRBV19,TGTGCCAGTAGTCGCGACAGCTACGAGCAGTACTTC,CASSRDSYEQYF
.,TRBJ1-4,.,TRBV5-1,TGCGCCAGCAGGTGGACTGCAACTAATGAAAAACTGTTTTTT,CASRWTATNEKLFF
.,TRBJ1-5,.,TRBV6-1,TGTGCCAGCAGGGGAATAGGGGGGGGCAATCAGCCCCAGCATTTT,CASRGIGGGNQPQHF
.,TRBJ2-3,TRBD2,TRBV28,TGTGCCAGCAGTTCATCCAGGGTACTAGCGGGAGTTTGGGCCACAGATACGCAGTATTTT,CASSSSRVLAGVWATDTQYF
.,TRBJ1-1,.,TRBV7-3,TGTGCCAGCAGCCCCGACCGGGACTTTGAAGCTTTCTTT,CASSPDRDFEAFF
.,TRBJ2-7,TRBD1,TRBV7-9,TGTGCCAGCAGCTTAGCAAGACAGGGCCTTAACTCCTACGAGCAGTACTTC,CASSLARQGLNSYEQYF
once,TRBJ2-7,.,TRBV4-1,TGCGCCAGCAGCCAAGAATTAATTGTAGGAGGCGAGCAGTACTTC,CASSQELIVGGEQYF
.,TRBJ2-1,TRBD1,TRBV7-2,TGTGCCAGCAGCTTAGCTGGACAGGGGGCTTTCGAGCAGTTCTTC,CASSLAGQGAFEQFF
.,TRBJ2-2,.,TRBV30,TGTGCACAGTTCACCGGGGAGCTGTTTTTT,CAQFTGELFF
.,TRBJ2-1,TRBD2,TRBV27,TGTGCCAGCAGCACTAGCGGGAGTGTCAATGAGCAGTTCTTC,CASSTSGSVNEQFF